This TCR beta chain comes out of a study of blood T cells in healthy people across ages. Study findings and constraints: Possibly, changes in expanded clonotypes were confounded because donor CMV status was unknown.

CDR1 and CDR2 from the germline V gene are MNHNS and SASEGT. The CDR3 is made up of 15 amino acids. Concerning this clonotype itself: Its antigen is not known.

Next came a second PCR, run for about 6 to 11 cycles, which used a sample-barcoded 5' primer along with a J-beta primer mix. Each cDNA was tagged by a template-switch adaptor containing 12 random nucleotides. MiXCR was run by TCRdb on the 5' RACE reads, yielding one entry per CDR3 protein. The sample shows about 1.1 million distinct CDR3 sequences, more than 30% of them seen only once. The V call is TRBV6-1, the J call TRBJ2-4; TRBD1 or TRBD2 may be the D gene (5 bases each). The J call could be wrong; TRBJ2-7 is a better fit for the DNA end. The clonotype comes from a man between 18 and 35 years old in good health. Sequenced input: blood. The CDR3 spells CASTRSGTGIYEQYF. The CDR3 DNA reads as TGTGCCAGCACTCGCTCCGGGACGGGGATCTACGAGCAGTACTTC.